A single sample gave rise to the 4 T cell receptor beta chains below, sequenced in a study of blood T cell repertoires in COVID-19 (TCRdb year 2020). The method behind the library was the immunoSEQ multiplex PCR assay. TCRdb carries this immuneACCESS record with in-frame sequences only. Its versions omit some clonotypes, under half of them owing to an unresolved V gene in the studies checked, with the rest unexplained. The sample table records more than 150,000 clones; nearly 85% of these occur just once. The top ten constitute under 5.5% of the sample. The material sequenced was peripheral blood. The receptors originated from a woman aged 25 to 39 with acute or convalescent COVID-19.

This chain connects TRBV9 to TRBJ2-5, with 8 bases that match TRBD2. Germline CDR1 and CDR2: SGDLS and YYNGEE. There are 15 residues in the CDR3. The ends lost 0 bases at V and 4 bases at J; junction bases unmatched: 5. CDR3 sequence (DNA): TGTGCCAGCAGCGTAGCGGGGGGGCGTGGAGAGACCCAGTACTTC. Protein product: CASSVAGGRGETQYF.

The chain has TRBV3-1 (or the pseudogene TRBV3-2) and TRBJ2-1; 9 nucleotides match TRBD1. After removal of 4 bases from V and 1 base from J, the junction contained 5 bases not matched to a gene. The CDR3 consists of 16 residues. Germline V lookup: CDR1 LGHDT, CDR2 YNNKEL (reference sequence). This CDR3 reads CASSPLTGGSYNEQFF. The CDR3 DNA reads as TGTGCCAGCAGCCCATTGACAGGGGGATCCTACAATGAGCAGTTCTTC.

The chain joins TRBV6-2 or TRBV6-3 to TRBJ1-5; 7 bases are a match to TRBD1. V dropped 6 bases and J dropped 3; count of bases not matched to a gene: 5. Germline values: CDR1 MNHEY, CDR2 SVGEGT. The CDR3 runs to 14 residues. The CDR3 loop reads CASSWDRANQPQHF. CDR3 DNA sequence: TGTGCCAGCAGCTGGGACAGAGCCAATCAGCCCCAGCATTTT.

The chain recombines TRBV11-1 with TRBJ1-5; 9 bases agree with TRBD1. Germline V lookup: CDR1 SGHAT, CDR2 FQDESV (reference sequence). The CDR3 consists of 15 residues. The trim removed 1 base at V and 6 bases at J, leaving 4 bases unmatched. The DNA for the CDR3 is TGTGCCAGCAGCTTAGATGGGACAGGGACTCAGCCCCAGCATTTT. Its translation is CASSLDGTGTQPQHF.